The 9 T cell receptor beta chains listed next were all sequenced from one sample in a study of blood T cell repertoires in COVID-19. Sequencing was performed with immunoSEQ multiplex PCR; in TCRdb, only in-frame clones are kept and a portion is missing. The table includes 270,000 or so clones, roughly 84% detected once. Specimen: peripheral blood. The receptors were gathered from a young woman with acute or convalescent COVID-19.

This rearrangement joins TRBV14 to TRBJ1-2; D unresolved. Trimming took off 1 base at V and 8 bases at J, with 14 bases between the two ends. The CDR3 spans 14 residues. Germline values: CDR1 SGHDN, CDR2 FVKESK. CDR3 loop: CASSQALQGRGYTF. CDR3 bases: TGTGCCAGCAGCCAAGCTCTTCAAGGGAGAGGCTACACCTTC.

The CDR3 DNA is TGTGCCAGCAGTGCGACGACAGGGAGCTCCTACGAGCAGTACTTC. It yields the protein CASSATTGSSYEQYF. This chain connects TRBV6-2 or TRBV6-3 to TRBJ2-7; the match to TRBD1 covers 7 bases. The germline CDR1 and CDR2 sequences are MNHEY and SVGEGT. The CDR3 has 15 residues. The J segment lost 0 bases and the V segment lost 5 bases, leaving 7 bases of the junction unmatched.

V is TRBV3-1 (or the pseudogene TRBV3-2) and J is TRBJ2-7; perhaps TRBD2 as D (5 bases). The CDR3 covers 14 residues. V was shortened by 4 bases and J by 1 base, with 11 bases between the two germline ends. Germline CDR1 LGHDT, CDR2 YNNKEL (reference sequence). CDR3 in amino acids: CASSPRVASYEQYF. The CDR3 DNA is TGTGCCAGCAGCCCCCGAGTAGCGTCCTACGAGCAGTACTTC.

V gene TRBV14 combines with J gene TRBJ2-2; D is perhaps TRBD1 (6 bases). CDR3 size: 19 residues. CDR1 and CDR2 from the germline V gene are SGHDN and FVKESK. The V and J ends lost 4 bases and 6 bases respectively, with 27 bases between them. As DNA, the CDR3 is TGTGCCAGCAGCCTCCTAGGGGCCCTACTCGACAGGAGTCCCGGGGAGCTGTTTTTT. Translating gives CASSLLGALLDRSPGELFF.

The chain carries TRBV7-8 and TRBJ1-1; the D is unclear. CDR1 is SGHVS, CDR2 FQNEAQ, per germline. CDR3 size: 17 residues. Trimming took off 5 bases at V and 0 bases at J, with 19 bases between the two ends. The CDR3, as DNA: TGTGCCAGCAGCCCTAGACGGCAGAGAAGAATGAACACTGAAGCTTTCTTT. Its translation is CASSPRRQRRMNTEAFF.

The V and J genes are TRBV27 and TRBJ2-5; TRBD1 matches 12 bases. CDR1 is MNHEY, CDR2 SMNVEV, per germline (reference sequence). This CDR3 comprises 18 residues. Trimming removed 5 bases from V and 2 bases from J; junction bases left unmatched: 12. For the CDR3, the DNA is TGTGCCAGCAGTCCCAAAAGACCGGGACAGGGGGCTCAAGAGACCCAGTACTTC. It codes for CASSPKRPGQGAQETQYF.

This clone was recorded only once. The chain recombines TRBV30 with TRBJ2-7; 7 nucleotides agree with TRBD1. The CDR3 covers 13 residues. Germline trimming cut 4 bases from V and 4 bases from J; bases unmatched to any gene: 7. Germline V gives CDR1 GTSNPN, CDR2 SVGIG (reference sequence). This CDR3 is CAWNPGTAYEQYF. The CDR3 DNA sequence: TGTGCCTGGAACCCCGGGACAGCATACGAGCAGTACTTC.

The chain couples TRBV30 to TRBJ1-5, with 7 positions matching TRBD1. Per the germline V gene, CDR1 is GTSNPN and CDR2 is SVGIG (reference sequence). V shed 4 bases and J 4 bases; nucleotides not matched to a gene: 4. The CDR3 consists of 13 residues. The DNA for the CDR3 is TGTGCCTGGACGGACAGGACTAATCAGCCCCAGCATTTT. It codes for CAWTDRTNQPQHF.

This clone turned up a few times. The V gene is TRBV5-6, the J gene TRBJ1-1; tentatively, D is TRBD1 (6 bases). The CDR3 length is 15 residues. CDR1 is SGHDT and CDR2 is YYEEEE in the germline V gene. V was pared by 5 bases and J by 2 bases, with 16 bases between. The CDR3 sequence is CASSYLTGLNTEAFF. The CDR3 region has the DNA TGTGCCAGCAGTTACCTGACAGGTCTTAACACTGAAGCTTTCTTT.